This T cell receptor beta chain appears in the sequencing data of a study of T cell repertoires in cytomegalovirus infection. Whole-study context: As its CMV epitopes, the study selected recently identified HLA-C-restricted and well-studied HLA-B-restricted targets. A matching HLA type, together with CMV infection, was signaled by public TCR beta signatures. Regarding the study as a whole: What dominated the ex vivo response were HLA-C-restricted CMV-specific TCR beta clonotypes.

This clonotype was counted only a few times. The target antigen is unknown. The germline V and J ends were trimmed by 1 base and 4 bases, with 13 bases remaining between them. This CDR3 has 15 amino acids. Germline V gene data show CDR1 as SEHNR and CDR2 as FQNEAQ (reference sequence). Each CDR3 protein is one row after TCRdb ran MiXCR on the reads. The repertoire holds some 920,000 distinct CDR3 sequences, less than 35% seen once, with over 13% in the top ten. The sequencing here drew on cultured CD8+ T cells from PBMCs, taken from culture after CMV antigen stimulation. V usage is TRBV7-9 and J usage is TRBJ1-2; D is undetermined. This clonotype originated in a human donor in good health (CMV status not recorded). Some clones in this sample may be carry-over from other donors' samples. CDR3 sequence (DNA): TGTGCCAGCAGCTTAGGCAGTACGACCTTCTATGGCTACACCTTC. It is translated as CASSLGSTTFYGYTF.